This T cell receptor beta chain was retrieved from a study of CD8+ T cells in alopecia areata. General observations from the study: Normal scalp showed lower clonality than lesional scalp, especially alopecia totalis/universalis.

Using a FACSAria, the CD4+ and CD8+ T cells were sorted from the PBMCs. As to this clone: Its antigen is unknown.

CDR1 and CDR2 (germline): SGHDT, YYEEEE. The junction had 16 bases not matched to a gene; V was cut back by 3 bases and J by 8 bases. This CDR3 spans 17 amino acids. Investigators isolated RNA and reverse transcribed it into cDNA to act as the sequencing template. Some clones are missing from TCRdb's copy, which holds only in-frame ones; the method was immunoSEQ multiplex PCR. The sample lists 200,000 or so clones, approximately 61% occurring once. The clonotype was recovered from a human donor with alopecia areata. Source: CD4+ T cells sorted from blood, taken at week 0. The J gene is TRBJ1-4, the V gene TRBV5-6, with 7 bases matching TRBD1. The CDR3 here is CASSCLTGWECEEKLFF. CDR3 DNA sequence: TGTGCCAGCAGCTGTTTGACAGGGTGGGAGTGTGAAGAAAAACTGTTTTTT.